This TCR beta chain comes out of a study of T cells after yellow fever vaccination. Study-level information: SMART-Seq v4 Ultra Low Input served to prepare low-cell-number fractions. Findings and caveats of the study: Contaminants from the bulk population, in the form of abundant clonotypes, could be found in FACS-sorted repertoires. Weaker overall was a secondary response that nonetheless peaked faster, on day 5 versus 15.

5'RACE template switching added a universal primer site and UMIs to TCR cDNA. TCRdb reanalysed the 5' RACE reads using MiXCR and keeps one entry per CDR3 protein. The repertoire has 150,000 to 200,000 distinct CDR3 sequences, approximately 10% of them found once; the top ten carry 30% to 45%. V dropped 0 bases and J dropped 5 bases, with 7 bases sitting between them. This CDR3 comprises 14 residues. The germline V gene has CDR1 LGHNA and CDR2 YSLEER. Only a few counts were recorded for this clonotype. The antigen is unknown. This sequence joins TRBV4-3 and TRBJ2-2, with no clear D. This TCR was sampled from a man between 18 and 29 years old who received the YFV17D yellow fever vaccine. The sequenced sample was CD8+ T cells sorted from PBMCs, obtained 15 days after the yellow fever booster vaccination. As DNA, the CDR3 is TGCGCCAGCAGCCAAGATTATAGTACCGGGGAGCTGTTTTTT. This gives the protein CASSQDYSTGELFF.